This record looks at one T cell receptor beta chain sequence and its context. Its ends do not fully match the called genes, so a read error is possible. This record comes from a study of blood T cell repertoires in COVID-19. In the authors' workflow: Scientists estimated how many nucleated cells there were by amplifying reference gene primers. Clones were read by immunoSEQ multiplex PCR, and TCRdb kept only the in-frame ones, dropping some. V and J calls plus clone size are reproduced from that table; the DNA served to infer D and trimming. The sample yields a few hundred thousand clones, approximately 85% seen once. The sequence derives from a woman aged 25 to 39 who had recovered from COVID-19. Input material: PBMCs or T cells enriched from blood (not recorded which).

CDR3 nucleotides: TGTGCCAGCAGCTCAACCCCCTCGGACGGGAACTTC. Encoded protein: CASSSTPSDGNF. The chain employs TRBV12-3 or TRBV12-4 and TRBJ2-7; D possibly corresponds to TRBD2 (5 bases). This CDR3 comprises 12 residues.